This is a list of T cell receptor beta chains from one sample in a study of OX40 agonist ivuxolimab in advanced cancers. Clones were read by immunoSEQ multiplex PCR, and TCRdb kept only the in-frame ones, dropping some. The data show tens of thousands of clones, 93% seen once. Sequences were derived from CD4+ or CD8+ T cells sorted from blood, sampled in a trial of the OX40 agonist ivuxolimab. The receptors stem from an adult with an advanced solid tumor such as melanoma, head and neck, liver or kidney cancer. The CDR3 runs from the conserved cysteine through the conserved F or W. Each record gives: J gene, clone size, D gene, V gene, CDR3 length, CDR3 DNA, CDR3 protein. A D gene is named only where the DNA matches it firmly. The size field is filled for only some rows; it gives once, few, many or a size class.

TRBJ2-1 NA NA TRBV6-5 13 TGTGCCAGCAGTTACTTAGCTAGCTATGAGCAGTTCTTC CASSYLASYEQFF
TRBJ2-2 NA NA TRBV9 12 TGTGCCAGCAGCGAGACCTTCGGGGAGCTGTTTTTT CASSETFGELFF
TRBJ2-7 NA NA TRBV4-1 12 TGCGCCAGCAGCCAAGAAGGGCACGAGCAGTACTTC CASSQEGHEQYF
TRBJ1-1 NA NA TRBV7-8 14 TGTGCCAGCAGCTTAGCGCTGGTGAACACTGAAGCTTTCTTT CASSLALVNTEAFF
TRBJ2-3 medium-sized TRBD2 TRBV6-4 16 TGTGCCAGCAGTGACTCCGGGACTAGCGGGACAGATACGCAGTATTTT CASSDSGTSGTDTQYF
TRBJ2-2 NA TRBD1 TRBV5-1 17 TGCGCCAGCAGCTTTACAGGGGAATTCTGGAACACCGGGGAGCTGTTTTTT CASSFTGEFWNTGELFF
TRBJ1-2 NA TRBD1 TRBV27 14 TGTGCCAGCAGTTTAGAACCCAGGGGGTATGGCTACACCTTC CASSLEPRGYGYTF
TRBJ2-7 once NA TRBV18 14 TGTGCCAGCTCACCACCGGGACACTTCTACGAGCAGTACTTC CASSPPGHFYEQYF
TRBJ1-2 NA NA TRBV9 16 TGTGCCAGCAGCGATACCGCCAAACTCCAAAACTATGGCTACACCTTC CASSDTAKLQNYGYTF
TRBJ2-1 NA NA TRBV27 15 TGTGCCAGCAGGGCCACCGGTATCTCCTACAATGAGCAGTTCTTC CASRATGISYNEQFF
TRBJ2-3 NA NA TRBV13 16 TGTGCCAGCAGCTTATGGGGTGGCACTAGCACAGATACGCAGTATTTT CASSLWGGTSTDTQYF
TRBJ2-1 NA NA TRBV7-9 15 TGTGCCAGCAGCTTAGCCCCCCCTCGCCACAATGAGCAGTTCTTC CASSLAPPRHNEQFF
TRBJ1-2 NA NA TRBV12-5 14 TGTGCTAGTGACTATATTAGGCGGCGCTATGGCTACACCTTC CASDYIRRRYGYTF
TRBJ1-5 NA TRBD1 TRBV19 16 TGTGCCAGTAGTATGTTTCTGGGACAGGGCAATCAGCCCCAGCATTTT CASSMFLGQGNQPQHF
TRBJ2-3 NA NA TRBV21-1 13 TGTGCCAGCAGCAAAGTAAGGGGGGATACGCAGTATTTT CASSKVRGDTQYF
TRBJ2-3 NA TRBD2 TRBV7-9 16 TGTGCCAGCAGCCATCTTAGCGGGAGGGGCACAGATACGCAGTATTTT CASSHLSGRGTDTQYF
TRBJ2-3 once NA TRBV14 16 TGTGCCAGCAGCCAAGAGAGGCGTTCTAGCACAGATACGCAGTATTTT CASSQERRSSTDTQYF
TRBJ2-5 NA TRBD1 TRBV6-5 15 TGTGCCAGCAGTTACTCGGGACAGGGGGCGAAGACCCAGTACTTC CASSYSGQGAKTQYF
TRBJ2-5 NA TRBD1 TRBV6-5 15 TGTGCCAGCAGTTCCGAGGGACAGGGCCAAGAGACCCAGTACTTC CASSSEGQGQETQYF